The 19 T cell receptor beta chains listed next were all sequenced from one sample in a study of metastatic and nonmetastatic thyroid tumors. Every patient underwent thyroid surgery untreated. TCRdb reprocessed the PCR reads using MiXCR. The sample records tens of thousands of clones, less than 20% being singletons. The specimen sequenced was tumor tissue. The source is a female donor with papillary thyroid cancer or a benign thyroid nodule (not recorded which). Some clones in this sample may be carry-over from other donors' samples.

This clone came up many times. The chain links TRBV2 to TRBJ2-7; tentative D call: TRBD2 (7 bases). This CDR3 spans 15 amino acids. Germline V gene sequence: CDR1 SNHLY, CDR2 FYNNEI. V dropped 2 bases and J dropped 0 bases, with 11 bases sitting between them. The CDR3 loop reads CASSERGGSSYEQYF. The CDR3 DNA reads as TGTGCCAGCAGTGAAAGGGGGGGTAGCTCCTACGAGCAGTACTTC.

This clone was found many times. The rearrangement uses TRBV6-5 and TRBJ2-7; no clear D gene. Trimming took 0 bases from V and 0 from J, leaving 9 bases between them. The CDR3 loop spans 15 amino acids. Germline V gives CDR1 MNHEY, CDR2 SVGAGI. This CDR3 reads CASSYSERNSYEQYF. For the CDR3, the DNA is TGTGCCAGCAGTTACTCTGAACGGAACTCCTACGAGCAGTACTTC.

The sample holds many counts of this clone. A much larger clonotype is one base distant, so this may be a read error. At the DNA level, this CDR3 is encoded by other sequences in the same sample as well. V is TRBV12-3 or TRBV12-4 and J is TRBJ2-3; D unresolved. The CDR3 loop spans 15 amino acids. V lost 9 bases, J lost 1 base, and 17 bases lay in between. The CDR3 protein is CASSPGPQGTDTQYF. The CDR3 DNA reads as TGTGCCAGTAGTCCCGGCCCCCAGGGCACAGATACGCAGTATTTT.

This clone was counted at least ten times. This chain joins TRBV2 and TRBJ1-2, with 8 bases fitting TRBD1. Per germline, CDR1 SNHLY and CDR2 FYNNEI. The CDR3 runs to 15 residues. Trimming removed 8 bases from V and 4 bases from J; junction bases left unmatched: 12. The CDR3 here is CASRIPGQASYGYTF. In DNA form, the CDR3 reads TGTGCCAGCCGTATCCCGGGACAGGCCAGCTATGGCTACACCTTC.

CDR3 loop: CASSPAGTSQETQYF. CDR3 DNA sequence: TGTGCCAGCTCACCCGCCGGGACAAGTCAAGAGACCCAGTACTTC. The chain couples TRBV18 to TRBJ2-5, with a possible D match to TRBD1 (6 bases). The CDR3 spans 15 residues. V was trimmed by 3 bases and J by 2 bases, leaving 13 bases between them. The V gene's germline CDR1 is KGHSH and CDR2 LQKENI. Based on the CDR3 plus reference TRBV18 and TRBJ2-5, the full variable domain is NAGVMQNPRHLVRRRGQEARLRCSPMKGHSHVYWYRQLPEEGLKFMVYLQKENIIDESGMPKERFSAEFPKEGPSILRIQQVVRGDSAAYFCASSPAGTSQETQYFGPGTRLLVL.

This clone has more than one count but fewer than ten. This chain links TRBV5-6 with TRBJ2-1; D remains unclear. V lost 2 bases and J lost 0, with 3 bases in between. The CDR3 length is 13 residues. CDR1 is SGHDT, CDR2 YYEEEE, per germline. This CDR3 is CASSFGSYNEQFF. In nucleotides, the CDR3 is TGTGCCAGCAGCTTCGGCTCCTACAATGAGCAGTTCTTC.

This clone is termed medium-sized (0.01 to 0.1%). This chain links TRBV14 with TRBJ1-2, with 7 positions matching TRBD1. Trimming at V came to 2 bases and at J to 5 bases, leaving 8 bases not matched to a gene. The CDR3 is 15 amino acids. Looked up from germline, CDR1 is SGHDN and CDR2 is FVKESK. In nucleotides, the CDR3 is TGTGCCAGCAGCCAATTCAGCGGGACAGCTTATGGCTACACCTTC. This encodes CASSQFSGTAYGYTF.

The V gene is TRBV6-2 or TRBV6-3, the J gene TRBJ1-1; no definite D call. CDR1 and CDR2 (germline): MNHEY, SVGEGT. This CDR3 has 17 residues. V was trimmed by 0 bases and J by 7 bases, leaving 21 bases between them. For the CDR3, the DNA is TGTGCCAGCAGTTACTCAAGCGGGCGAGGTTTGAATAATGAAGCTTTCTTT. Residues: CASSYSSGRGLNNEAFF.

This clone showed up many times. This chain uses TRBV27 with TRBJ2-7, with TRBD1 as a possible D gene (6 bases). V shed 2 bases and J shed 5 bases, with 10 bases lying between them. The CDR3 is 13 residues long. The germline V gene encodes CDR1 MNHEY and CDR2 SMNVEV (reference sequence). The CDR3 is CASSLGQGNEQYF. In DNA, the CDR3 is TGTGCCAGCAGTTTAGGCCAGGGGAACGAGCAGTACTTC.

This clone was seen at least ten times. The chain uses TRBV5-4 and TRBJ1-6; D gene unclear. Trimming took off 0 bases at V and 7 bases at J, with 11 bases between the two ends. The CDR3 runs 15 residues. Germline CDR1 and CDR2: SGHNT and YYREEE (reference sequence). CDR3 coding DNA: TGTGCCAGCAGCTTGGGTGCTGGGAACAATTCACCCCTCCACTTT. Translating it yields CASSLGAGNNSPLHF.

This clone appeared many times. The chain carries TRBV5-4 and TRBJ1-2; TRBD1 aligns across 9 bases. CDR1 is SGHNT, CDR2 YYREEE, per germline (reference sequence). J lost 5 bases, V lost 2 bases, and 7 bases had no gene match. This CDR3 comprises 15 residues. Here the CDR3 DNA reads TGTGCCAGCAGCTTAATAACAGGGGGCAAATATGGCTACACCTTC. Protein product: CASSLITGGKYGYTF.

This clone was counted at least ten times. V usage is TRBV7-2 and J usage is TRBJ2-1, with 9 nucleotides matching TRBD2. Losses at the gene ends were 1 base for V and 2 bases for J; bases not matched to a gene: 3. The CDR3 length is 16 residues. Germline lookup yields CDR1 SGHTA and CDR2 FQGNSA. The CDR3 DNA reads TGTGCCAGCAGCTTAGTCTCTAGCGGGACCTACAATGAGCAGTTCTTC. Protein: CASSLVSSGTYNEQFF.

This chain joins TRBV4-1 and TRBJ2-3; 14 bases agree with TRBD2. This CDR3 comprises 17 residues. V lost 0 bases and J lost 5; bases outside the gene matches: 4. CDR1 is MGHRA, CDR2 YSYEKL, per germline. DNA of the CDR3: TGCGCCAGCAGCCAAGATCTGACTAGCGGGGGGGTAGATACGCAGTATTTT. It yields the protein CASSQDLTSGGVDTQYF.

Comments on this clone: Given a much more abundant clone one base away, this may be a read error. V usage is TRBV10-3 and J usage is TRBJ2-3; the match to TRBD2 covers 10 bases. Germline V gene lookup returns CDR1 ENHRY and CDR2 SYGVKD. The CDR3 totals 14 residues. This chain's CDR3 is CAIGTSASTDTKYF. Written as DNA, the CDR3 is TGTGCCATCGGGACTAGCGCTAGCACAGATACGAAGTATTTT.

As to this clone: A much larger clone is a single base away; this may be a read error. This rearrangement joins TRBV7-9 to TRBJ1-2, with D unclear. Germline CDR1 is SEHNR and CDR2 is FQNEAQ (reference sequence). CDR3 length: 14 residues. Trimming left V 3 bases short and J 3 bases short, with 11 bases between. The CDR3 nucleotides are TGTGCCAGCAGCTTGAGTTATACCGACTATGGCTACACCTTC. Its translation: CASSLSYTDYGYTF.

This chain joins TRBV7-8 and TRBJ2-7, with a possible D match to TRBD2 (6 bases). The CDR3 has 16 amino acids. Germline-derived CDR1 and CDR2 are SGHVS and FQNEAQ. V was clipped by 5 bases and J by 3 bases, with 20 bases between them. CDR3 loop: CASSGRLGLQIYEQYF. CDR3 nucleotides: TGTGCCAGCAGCGGACGGCTCGGACTACAGATCTACGAGCAGTACTTC.

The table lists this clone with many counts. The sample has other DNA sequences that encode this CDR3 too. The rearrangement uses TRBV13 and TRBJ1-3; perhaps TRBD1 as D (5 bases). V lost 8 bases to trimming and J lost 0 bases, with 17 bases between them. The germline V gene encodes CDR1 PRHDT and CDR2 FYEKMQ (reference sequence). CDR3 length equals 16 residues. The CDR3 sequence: CASRWGGPNSGNTIYF. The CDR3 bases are TGTGCCAGCCGATGGGGGGGACCCAACTCTGGAAACACCATATATTTT.

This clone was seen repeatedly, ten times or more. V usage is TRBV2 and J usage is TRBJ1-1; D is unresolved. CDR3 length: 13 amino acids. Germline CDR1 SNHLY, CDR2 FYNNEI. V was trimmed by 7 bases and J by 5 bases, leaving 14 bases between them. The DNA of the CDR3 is TGTGCCAGCAAATTAGGAGGTCCAACTGAAGCTTTCTTT. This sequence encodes CASKLGGPTEAFF.

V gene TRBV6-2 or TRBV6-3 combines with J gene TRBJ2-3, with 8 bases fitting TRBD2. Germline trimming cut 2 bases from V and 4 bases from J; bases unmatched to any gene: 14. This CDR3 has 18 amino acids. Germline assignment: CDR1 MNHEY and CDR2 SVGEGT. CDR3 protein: CASSYRAGTGGQSDTQYF. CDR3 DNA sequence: TGTGCCAGCAGTTACAGGGCTGGTACGGGAGGGCAATCAGATACGCAGTATTTT.